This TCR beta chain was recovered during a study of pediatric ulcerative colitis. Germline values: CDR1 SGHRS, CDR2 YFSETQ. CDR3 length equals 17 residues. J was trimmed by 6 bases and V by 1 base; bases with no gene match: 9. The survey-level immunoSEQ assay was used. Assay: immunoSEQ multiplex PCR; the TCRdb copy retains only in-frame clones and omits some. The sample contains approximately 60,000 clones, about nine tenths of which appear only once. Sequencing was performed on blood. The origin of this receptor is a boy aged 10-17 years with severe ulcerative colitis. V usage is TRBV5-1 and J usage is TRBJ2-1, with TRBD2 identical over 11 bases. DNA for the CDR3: TGCGCCAGCAGCTTGTGGCTAGCGGGAGGACCGAGCAATGAGCAGTTCTTC. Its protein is CASSLWLAGGPSNEQFF. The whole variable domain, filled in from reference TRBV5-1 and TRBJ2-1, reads KAGVTQTPRYLIKTRGQQVTLSCSPISGHRSVSWYQQTPGQGLQFLFEYFSETQRNKGNFPGRFSGRQFSNSRSEMNVSTLELGDSALYLCASSLWLAGGPSNEQFFGPGTRLTVL.